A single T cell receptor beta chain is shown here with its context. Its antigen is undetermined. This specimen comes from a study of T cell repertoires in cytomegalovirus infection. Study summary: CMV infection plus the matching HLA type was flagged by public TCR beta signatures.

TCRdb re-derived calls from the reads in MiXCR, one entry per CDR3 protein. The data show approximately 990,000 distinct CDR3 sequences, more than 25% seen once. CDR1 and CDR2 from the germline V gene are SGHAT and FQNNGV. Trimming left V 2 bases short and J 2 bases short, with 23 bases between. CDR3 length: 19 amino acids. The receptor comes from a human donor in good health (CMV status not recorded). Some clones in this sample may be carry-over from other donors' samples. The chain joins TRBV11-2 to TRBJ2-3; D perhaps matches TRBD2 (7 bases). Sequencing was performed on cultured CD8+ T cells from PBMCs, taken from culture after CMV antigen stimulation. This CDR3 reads CASSLLWSVAGAPTDTQYF. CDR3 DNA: TGTGCCAGCAGCTTATTGTGGTCGGTGGCGGGGGCCCCCACAGATACGCAGTATTTT.